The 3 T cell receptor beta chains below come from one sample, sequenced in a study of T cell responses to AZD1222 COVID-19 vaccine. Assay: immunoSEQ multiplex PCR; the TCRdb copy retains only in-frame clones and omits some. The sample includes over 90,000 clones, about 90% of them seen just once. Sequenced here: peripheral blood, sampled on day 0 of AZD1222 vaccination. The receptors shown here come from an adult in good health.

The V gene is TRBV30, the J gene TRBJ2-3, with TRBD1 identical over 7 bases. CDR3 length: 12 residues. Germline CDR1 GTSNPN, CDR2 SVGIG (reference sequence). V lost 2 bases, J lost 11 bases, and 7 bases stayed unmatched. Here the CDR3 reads CAWSLDRPRQYF. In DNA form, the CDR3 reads TGTGCCTGGAGTTTGGACAGGCCAAGGCAGTATTTT.

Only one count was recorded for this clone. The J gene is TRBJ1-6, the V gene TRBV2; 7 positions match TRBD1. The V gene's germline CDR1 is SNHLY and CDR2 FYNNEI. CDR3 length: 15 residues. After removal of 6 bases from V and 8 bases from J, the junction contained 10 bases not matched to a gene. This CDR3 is CASRALLGGHSPLHF. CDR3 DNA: TGTGCCAGCAGAGCCCTCTTAGGGGGCCATTCACCCCTCCACTTT.

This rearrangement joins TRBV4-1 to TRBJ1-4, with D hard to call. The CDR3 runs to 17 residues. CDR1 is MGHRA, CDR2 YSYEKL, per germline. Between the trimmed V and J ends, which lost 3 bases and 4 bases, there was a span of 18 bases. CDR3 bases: TGCGCCAGCAGCCACCCGGCCCGGGGATCGGATAATGAAAAACTGTTTTTT. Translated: CASSHPARGSDNEKLFF.